This T cell receptor beta chain appears in the sequencing data of a study of metastatic and nonmetastatic thyroid tumors. This CDR3 comprises 17 residues. Per the germline V gene, CDR1 is MNHEY and CDR2 is SVGAGI. TCRdb recomputed clones from the PCR reads via MiXCR. This sample carries 45,000 or so clones, less than 5% of them seen once, and the ten largest clones take approximately 9.5%. For this clone: A read error may account for a junction end that differs from germline.

Until they underwent thyroid surgery, no patient had received any treatment. This sequence was found in a female donor with papillary thyroid cancer or a benign thyroid nodule (not recorded which). Some clones in this sample may be carry-over from other donors' samples. The sample taken for sequencing was blood. The V gene is TRBV6-5, the J gene TRBJ1-3; 9 bases map to TRBD1. The CDR3 bases are TGTGCCAGCAGTGACTCGACAGGGGGAGCCGGAAGGGACACCATATATTTT. This sequence encodes CASSDSTGGAGRDTIYF.